The 30 T cell receptor beta chains listed next were all sequenced from one sample in a study of control samples from healthy donors and cancer patients. TCRdb's copy holds only in-frame clones and misses some; the assay was immunoSEQ multiplex PCR. The sample's table shows 150,000 to 200,000 clones. The sample comprised blood. These receptors originate from a woman aged 30 to 39 in good health.

V usage is TRBV15 and J usage is TRBJ1-1, with D possibly matching TRBD1 (6 bases). CDR1 LNHNV and CDR2 YYDKDF come from the germline V gene (reference sequence). V lost 1 base to trimming and J lost 5 bases, with 11 bases between them. The CDR3 loop spans 14 amino acids. CDR3 nucleotide sequence: TGTGCCACCAGCAGAGTGGCAGGGGCGACTGAAGCTTTCTTT. Residues: CATSRVAGATEAFF.

The rearrangement joins TRBV28 to TRBJ2-7, with D perhaps being TRBD1 or TRBD2 (5 bases each). Germline CDR1 and CDR2: MDHEN and SYDVKM. V dropped 6 bases and J dropped 6 bases, with 18 bases sitting between them. The CDR3 consists of 14 residues. The CDR3 region has the DNA TGTGCCAGCAGGGCCGGGACGAAACTCTCCGAGCAGTACTTC. Its protein is CASRAGTKLSEQYF.

CDR3 DNA sequence: TGTGCCAGCAGCTCGACAGGGCTTCAAGAGACCCAGTACTTC. Translating it yields CASSSTGLQETQYF. The V and J genes are TRBV11-3 and TRBJ2-5; 7 bases match TRBD1. V trimming: 4 bases; J trimming: 2 bases; junction bases outside the gene matches: 4. Germline V gives CDR1 SGHNT, CDR2 YENEEA. This CDR3 is 14 amino acids long.

This sequence joins TRBV2 and TRBJ2-5, with TRBD2 as a possible D gene (6 bases). CDR1 is SNHLY, CDR2 FYNNEI, per germline. Trimming removed 2 bases at V and 0 bases at J, with 13 bases between. The CDR3 has 16 amino acids. The CDR3 DNA follows: TGTGCCAGCAGTGAAAGGAGGGCTGCGTACCAAGAGACCCAGTACTTC. Translated: CASSERRAAYQETQYF.

The chain links TRBV28 to TRBJ1-1; weak D call: TRBD1 (5 bases). V lost 10 bases to trimming and J lost 1 base, with 19 bases between them. CDR3 size: 15 residues. Per germline, CDR1 MDHEN and CDR2 SYDVKM. CDR3 region: CATKLWQGRNTEAFF. DNA of the CDR3: TGTGCCACCAAGCTATGGCAGGGACGGAACACTGAAGCTTTCTTT.

The J gene is TRBJ1-1, the V gene TRBV6-5; D is undetermined. The CDR3 runs 14 residues. V shed 2 bases and J shed 10 bases, with 17 bases lying between them. Germline V gene sequence: CDR1 MNHEY, CDR2 SVGAGI. This chain's CDR3 is CASSYSPGSIGAFF. CDR3 sequence (DNA): TGTGCCAGCAGTTACAGCCCAGGTTCAATAGGAGCTTTCTTT.

The rearrangement links TRBV6-5 to TRBJ1-6; TRBD1 might be the D (5 bases). The germline V and J ends were trimmed by 1 base and 4 bases, with 11 bases remaining between them. Germline V gives CDR1 MNHEY, CDR2 SVGAGI. CDR3 size: 16 residues. CDR3 in DNA: TGTGCCAGCAGTTACTTAGGGACCGCTTATAATTCACCCCTCCACTTT. This sequence encodes CASSYLGTAYNSPLHF.

The genes are TRBV6-5 and TRBJ1-6; D might be TRBD1 (6 bases). Germline values: CDR1 MNHEY, CDR2 SVGAGI. The CDR3 loop spans 16 amino acids. Deletions cut 3 bases from V and 7 bases from J, with 16 bases between. The CDR3 DNA reads as TGTGCCAGCAGTTATTTGGCAGGGGCGACGAATTCACCCCTCCACTTT. This encodes CASSYLAGATNSPLHF.

The chain employs TRBV9 and TRBJ1-2; D is perhaps TRBD1 (6 bases). Trimming left V 4 bases short and J 4 bases short, with 14 bases between. Germline V lookup: CDR1 SGDLS, CDR2 YYNGEE. The CDR3 spans 14 residues. For the CDR3, the DNA is TGTGCCAGCAGCCCATCAGACAGGAGCTATGGCTACACCTTC. It codes for CASSPSDRSYGYTF.

The rearrangement uses TRBV6-1 and TRBJ1-2; TRBD1 is a possible D gene (5 bases). Looked up from germline, CDR1 is MNHNS and CDR2 is SASEGT. This CDR3 is built from 14 residues. The V end was cut by 1 base, the J end by 1 base, with 7 bases between. CDR3 residues: CASSEGGFNYGYTF. CDR3 coding DNA: TGTGCCAGCAGTGAAGGGGGGTTTAACTATGGCTACACCTTC.

CDR3 residues: CASTPGTYLTGELFF. The DNA of the CDR3 is TGTGCCAGTACCCCCGGGACTTATCTCACCGGGGAGCTGTTTTTT. The V call is TRBV19, the J call TRBJ2-2; perhaps TRBD2 as D (6 bases). The CDR3 totals 15 residues. Germline values: CDR1 LNHDA, CDR2 SQIVND (reference sequence). Trimming removed 7 bases at V and 4 bases at J, with 16 bases between.

The V call is TRBV5-6, the J call TRBJ1-3; D call uncertain. The V gene's germline CDR1 is SGHDT and CDR2 YYEEEE. V lost 4 bases and J 5 bases, leaving 16 bases between the germline ends. The CDR3 is made up of 15 amino acids. The CDR3 protein is CASSTLERVRNTIYF. The CDR3 DNA sequence: TGTGCCAGCAGCACTCTCGAGAGGGTACGAAACACCATATATTTT.

The chain joins TRBV4-1 to TRBJ2-1; a weak D match, TRBD2 (5 bases). The length of the CDR3 is 18 residues. Trimming took off 0 bases at V and 8 bases at J, with 23 bases between the two ends. Germline assignment: CDR1 MGHRA and CDR2 YSYEKL. For the CDR3, the DNA is TGCGCCAGCAGCCAAGATCCTCCTAGTTTTACCCTCGGGGATGAGCAGTTCTTC. This codes for CASSQDPPSFTLGDEQFF.

With respect to this clone: The junction does not match germline at one end; this may be a read error. The V and J genes are TRBV6-5 and TRBJ2-3; D remains ambiguous. Germline V gives CDR1 MNHEY, CDR2 SVGAGI. The CDR3 has 15 residues. The DNA for the CDR3 is TGTGCCAGCAGTTTGCAGGCAGTCCGAGACGATAAGCAGTATTTT. Amino acids: CASSLQAVRDDKQYF.

The chain combines TRBV28 with TRBJ2-7; D is undetermined. Looked up from germline, CDR1 is MDHEN and CDR2 is SYDVKM. V shed 8 bases and J shed 6 bases, with 20 bases lying between them. There are 14 residues in the CDR3. CDR3 region: CASGRKFRAIEQYF. CDR3 sequence (DNA): TGTGCCAGCGGACGCAAATTTCGTGCTATCGAGCAGTACTTC.

The chain employs TRBV24-1 and TRBJ1-1; D might be TRBD1 (6 bases). This CDR3 is built from 12 residues. V was shortened by 8 bases and J by 4 bases, with 10 bases between the two germline ends. Germline CDR1 KGHDR, CDR2 SFDVKD. The CDR3 nucleotides are TGTGCCACCAAAACAGGGACCACTGAAGCTTTCTTT. This translates into CATKTGTTEAFF.

The rearrangement uses TRBV4-2 and TRBJ1-5; TRBD1 is a possible D gene (5 bases). Germline V CDR1 and CDR2: LGHNA, YNFKEQ. The CDR3 is made up of 16 amino acids. With 0 bases removed from V and 7 bases from J, the gap between germline ends came to 16 bases. CDR3 protein: CASSQDRWGRAQPQHF. In DNA, the CDR3 is TGTGCCAGCAGCCAAGATCGTTGGGGGAGGGCACAGCCCCAGCATTTT.

This sequence joins TRBV3-1 (or the pseudogene TRBV3-2) and TRBJ1-5; 8 bases agree with TRBD1. CDR1 and CDR2 (germline): LGHDT, YNNKEL (reference sequence). The V and J ends lost 0 bases and 7 bases, in that order; junction bases with no gene match: 5. This CDR3 is built from 15 residues. The CDR3 loop is CASSQDHRGGQPQHF. The CDR3 DNA reads as TGTGCCAGCAGCCAAGATCACAGGGGGGGCCAGCCCCAGCATTTT.

The chain uses TRBV19 and TRBJ1-2, with 9 bases identical to TRBD1. CDR3 length: 16 residues. With 1 base clipped from V and 4 bases from J, the junction kept 7 bases outside the gene matches. The germline V gene encodes CDR1 LNHDA and CDR2 SQIVND (reference sequence). The CDR3: CASSIASGQGRYGYTF. The CDR3 region has the DNA TGTGCCAGTAGTATAGCCTCCGGACAGGGGCGCTATGGCTACACCTTC.

V usage is TRBV7-9 and J usage is TRBJ2-5; TRBD1 matches 7 bases. The CDR3 has 15 residues. Germline-derived CDR1 and CDR2 are SEHNR and FQNEAQ (reference sequence). Trimming at V came to 1 base and at J to 5 bases, leaving 7 bases not matched to a gene. CDR3: CASSLVGGRNETQYF. CDR3 DNA sequence: TGTGCCAGCAGCTTAGTAGGGGGCCGAAATGAGACCCAGTACTTC.

The chain has TRBV6-5 and TRBJ2-2; 10 bases match TRBD1. The length of the CDR3 is 15 residues. Germline CDR1 MNHEY, CDR2 SVGAGI. V trimming: 6 bases; J trimming: 7 bases; junction bases outside the gene matches: 8. This CDR3 reads CASSNRDRGLGELFF. CDR3 sequence (DNA): TGTGCCAGCAGCAACAGAGACAGGGGGCTCGGGGAGCTGTTTTTT.

Written as DNA, the CDR3 is TGTGCCAGTAGTATAGATCACAGCCCAACGAGGAATTCACCCCTCCACTTT. Its protein is CASSIDHSPTRNSPLHF. This sequence joins TRBV19 and TRBJ1-6; D not resolved. With 0 bases removed from V and 7 bases from J, the gap between germline ends came to 16 bases. CDR1 and CDR2 from the germline V gene are LNHDA and SQIVND (reference sequence). The CDR3 contains 17 residues.

The chain joins TRBV12-3 or TRBV12-4 to TRBJ1-2, with D hard to call. Trimming shortened V by 3 bases and J by 1 base, and 6 bases separated the two germline ends. This CDR3 region has 13 residues. CDR3 residues: CASSFGHNYGYTF. The CDR3 DNA is TGTGCCAGCAGTTTTGGGCATAACTATGGCTACACCTTC.

This sequence joins TRBV18 and TRBJ2-6; the D gene could be TRBD1 or TRBD2 (5 bases each). The CDR3 consists of 15 residues. Per the germline V gene, CDR1 is KGHSH and CDR2 is LQKENI. Trimming left V 3 bases short and J 4 bases short, with 10 bases between. This CDR3 is CASSPGASGANVLTF. CDR3 DNA: TGTGCCAGCTCACCCGGGGCCTCCGGGGCCAACGTCCTGACTTTC.

The chain joins TRBV7-3 to TRBJ2-5; TRBD2 matches 11 bases. The CDR3 is 20 amino acids. Germline-derived CDR1 and CDR2 are SGHTA and FQGTGA. V was pared by 1 base and J by 4 bases, with 17 bases of the junction left unmatched. The chain's CDR3 is CASSLNGGTGVAGGPETQYF. CDR3 coding DNA: TGTGCCAGCAGCTTAAATGGGGGGACTGGAGTAGCGGGGGGGCCAGAGACCCAGTACTTC.

The CDR3 coding sequence is TGTGCCAGTAGTATGTCGGGGATGGTCAATCAGCCCCAGCATTTT. This translates into CASSMSGMVNQPQHF. The V call is TRBV19, the J call TRBJ1-5, with D uncertain. V lost 3 bases to trimming and J lost 3 bases, with 12 bases between them. The CDR3 is 15 amino acids. CDR1 and CDR2 (germline): LNHDA, SQIVND (reference sequence). Looking up the rest from reference TRBV19 and TRBJ1-5 gives the full variable domain: DGGITQSPKYLFRKEGQNVTLSCEQNLNHDAMYWYRQDPGQGLRLIYYSQIVNDFQKGDIAEGYSVSREKKESFPLTVTSAQKNPTAFYLCASSMSGMVNQPQHFGDGTRLSIL.

The rearrangement joins TRBV27 to TRBJ1-4, with unresolved D. Germline V lookup: CDR1 MNHEY, CDR2 SMNVEV (reference sequence). The CDR3 consists of 13 residues. Trimming cost V 2 bases and J 6 bases, with 7 bases left between them. The CDR3 sequence is CASSLEGDEKLFF. CDR3 nucleotide sequence: TGTGCCAGCAGTTTAGAAGGAGATGAAAAACTGTTTTTT.

CDR3 DNA: TGTGCCAGCAGCGCTGGGACAGGACTCCTAGAAGCTTTCTTT. Protein product: CASSAGTGLLEAFF. This rearrangement joins TRBV9 to TRBJ1-1; TRBD1 agrees at 8 bases. Losses at the gene ends were 3 bases for V and 8 bases for J; bases not matched to a gene: 9. The CDR3 totals 14 residues. Germline-derived CDR1 and CDR2 are SGDLS and YYNGEE.

The chain joins TRBV19 to TRBJ2-7; possible D gene TRBD1, 6 bases. The CDR3 extends over 14 amino acids. V lost 7 bases to trimming and J lost 5 bases, with 18 bases between them. The germline CDR1 and CDR2 sequences are LNHDA and SQIVND (reference sequence). CDR3 coding DNA: TGTGCCAGTAAGAGGGGTTTACAGGGTCACGAGCAGTACTTC. Translation gives CASKRGLQGHEQYF.

The chain is built from TRBV24-1 and TRBJ1-1, with no clear D. The length of the CDR3 is 13 residues. The germline V gene encodes CDR1 KGHDR and CDR2 SFDVKD. Between the trimmed V and J ends, which lost 5 bases and 4 bases, there was a span of 10 bases. The CDR3 loop reads CATSGTGSTEAFF. The CDR3 nucleotides are TGTGCCACCAGTGGAACGGGGAGCACTGAAGCTTTCTTT.